This T cell receptor (beta chain) was identified during a study of cytomegalovirus exposure and HLA in healthy donors. Study-level points and caveats: In a later analysis, at a false discovery rate of 0.05, approximately 15,000 TCR beta sequences matched HLA alleles. Versus the approximately 700-donor mean, an Asian-associated ancestry cluster reportedly showed fewer N-insertions in a later analysis.

CDR1 and CDR2 (germline): SGDLS, YYNGEE. The CDR3 covers 15 residues. J gave up 4 bases and V 1 base, and 1 base lay outside the gene matches. With 60 Vbeta and 13 Jbeta primers, the PCR was carried out. The assay was immunoSEQ multiplex PCR, and TCRdb's table has in-frame clones only and misses some. The sample holds approximately 110,000 clones; roughly 80% are singletons and the top ten take 5.4%. As for this clone: Antigen: not known.

The source material was PBMCs. The origin of this receptor is a woman in her 30s in good health and CMV-seropositive. This chain joins TRBV9 and TRBJ2-1; 11 bases map to TRBD2. The CDR3 protein is CASSVTSGGYNEQFF. CDR3 nucleotide sequence: TGTGCCAGCAGCGTAACTAGCGGGGGTTACAATGAGCAGTTCTTC.